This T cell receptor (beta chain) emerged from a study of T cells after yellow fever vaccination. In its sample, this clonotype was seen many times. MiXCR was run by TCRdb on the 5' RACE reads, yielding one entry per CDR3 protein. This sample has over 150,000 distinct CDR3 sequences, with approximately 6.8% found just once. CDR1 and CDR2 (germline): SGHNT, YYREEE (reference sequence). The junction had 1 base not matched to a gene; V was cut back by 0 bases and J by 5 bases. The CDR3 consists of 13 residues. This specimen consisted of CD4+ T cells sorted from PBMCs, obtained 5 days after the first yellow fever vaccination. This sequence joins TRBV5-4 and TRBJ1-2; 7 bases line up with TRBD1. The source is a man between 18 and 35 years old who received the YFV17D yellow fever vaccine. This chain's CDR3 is CASSLETGYGYTF. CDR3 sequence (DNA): TGTGCCAGCAGCTTGGAGACAGGGTATGGCTACACCTTC.